The present T cell receptor beta chain was sequenced within a study of cytomegalovirus exposure and HLA in healthy donors. Overall study context: Membership in the Caucasian-associated ancestry cluster was found for 81% of approximately 430 genotyped donors.

There are 17 residues in the CDR3. CDR1 ENHRY and CDR2 SYGVKD come from the germline V gene. Deletions cut 2 bases from V and 7 bases from J, with 21 bases between. Primers included in the PCR were 60 Vbeta and 13 Jbeta primers. Some clones are missing from TCRdb's copy, which holds only in-frame ones; the method was immunoSEQ multiplex PCR. Seen here are some 140,000 clones, roughly 77% observed once, and the top ten hold approximately 2.8%. Findings and caveats of the study: A later analysis reportedly found that, within productive TCRs, an Asian-associated ancestry cluster had fewer N-insertions than the mean observed across the approximately 690 donors.

This clone has a handful of counts. The antigen is not known. Sequencing used PBMCs. The chain combines TRBV10-3 with TRBJ1-5, with D perhaps TRBD1 (6 bases). The source is a female donor in good health and CMV-seronegative. The CDR3 spells CAISENPGPQGSQPQHF. CDR3 sequence (DNA): TGTGCCATCAGTGAGAACCCCGGACCCCAGGGGAGCCAGCCCCAGCATTTT.